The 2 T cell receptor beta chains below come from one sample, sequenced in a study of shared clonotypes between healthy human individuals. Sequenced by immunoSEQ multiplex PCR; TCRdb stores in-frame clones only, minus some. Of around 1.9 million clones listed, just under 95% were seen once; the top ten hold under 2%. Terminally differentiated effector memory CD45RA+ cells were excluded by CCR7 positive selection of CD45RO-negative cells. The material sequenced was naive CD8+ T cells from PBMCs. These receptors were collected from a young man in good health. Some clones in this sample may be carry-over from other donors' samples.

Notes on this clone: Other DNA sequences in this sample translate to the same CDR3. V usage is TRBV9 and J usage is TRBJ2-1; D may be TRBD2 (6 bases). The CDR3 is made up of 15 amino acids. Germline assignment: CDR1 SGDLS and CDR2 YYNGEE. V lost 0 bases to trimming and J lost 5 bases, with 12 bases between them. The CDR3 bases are TGTGCCAGCAGCGTAGGAGGAGGGCCAAACAATGAGCAGTTCTTC. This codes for CASSVGGGPNNEQFF.

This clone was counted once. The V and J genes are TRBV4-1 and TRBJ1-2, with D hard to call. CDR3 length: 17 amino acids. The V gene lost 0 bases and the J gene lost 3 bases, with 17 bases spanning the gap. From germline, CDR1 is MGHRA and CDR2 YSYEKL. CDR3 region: CASSQDSTGSTYYGYTF. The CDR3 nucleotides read TGCGCCAGCAGCCAAGATAGTACGGGATCTACTTACTATGGCTACACCTTC.